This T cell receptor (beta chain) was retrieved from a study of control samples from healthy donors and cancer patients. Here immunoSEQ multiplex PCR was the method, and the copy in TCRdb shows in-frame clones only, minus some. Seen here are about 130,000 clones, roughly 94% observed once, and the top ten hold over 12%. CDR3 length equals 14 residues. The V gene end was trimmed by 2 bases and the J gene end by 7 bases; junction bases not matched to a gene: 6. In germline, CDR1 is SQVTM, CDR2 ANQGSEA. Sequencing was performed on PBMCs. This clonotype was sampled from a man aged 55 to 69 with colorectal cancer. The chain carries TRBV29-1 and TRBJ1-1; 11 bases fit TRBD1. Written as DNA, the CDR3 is TGCAGCGTTGAATTCGGACAGGGGGCTGTTGAAGCTTTCTTT. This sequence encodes CSVEFGQGAVEAFF.